This T cell receptor (beta chain) was captured by sequencing in a study of T cells in localized non-small cell lung cancer. Points on this clone: As yet, its antigen is unknown.

Regarding the study as a whole: Uninvolved adjacent lung had the highest recorded T cell clonality, with tumor below it.

V shed 9 bases and J 4 bases; nucleotides not matched to a gene: 9. This CDR3 region has 14 residues. Germline assignment: CDR1 SNHLY and CDR2 FYNNEI. Assay used: immunoSEQ multiplex PCR; TCRdb lists only in-frame clones, some missing. The top ten hold over 4% of the sample, which has around 92,000 clones, about nine tenths seen once. Sequencing was performed on PBMCs, taken before any cancer treatment. The chain joins TRBV2 to TRBJ1-2, with 9 bases that match TRBD1. This receptor was identified in a woman aged 35 to 75 with stage II squamous cell lung carcinoma. The CDR3 bases are TGTGCCAGTCGGGGACAGGGATCTATCTATGGCTACACCTTC. It translates to CASRGQGSIYGYTF.